This entry features one T cell receptor (beta chain) sequence. Reprocessing the 5' RACE reads, TCRdb reports a single entry for every CDR3 protein and omits DNA. Its table lists 350,000 to 400,000 distinct CDR3 sequences. CDR3 length: 18 amino acids. This sample was taken from a study of T cells expressing NK-cell markers. This receptor was taken from a woman in her forties or fifties in good health. The rearrangement joins TRBV12-3 or TRBV12-4 to TRBJ2-6; the D gene TCRdb calls, TRBD1, cannot be checked with no DNA. The sample comprised blood T cells: a sorted CD56 or NKG2C T cell subset, CD4+ or CD8+ T cells, or bulk PBMC T cells (not recorded which). The CDR3 here is CASSEQTGGWGGANVLTF.